Below, 24 T cell receptor beta chains from the same sample are listed, as sequenced in a study of lymphopenia after photon versus proton radiotherapy. Assay: immunoSEQ multiplex PCR; the TCRdb copy retains only in-frame clones and omits some. This table has 7,000 to 9,000 clones, roughly 88% appearing once. The sequencing here drew on peripheral blood, taken from a patient treated with photon-based radiotherapy. Receptors were obtained from an elderly man with cholangiocarcinoma.

V and J are TRBV27 and TRBJ1-1; D is perhaps TRBD1 (6 bases). Germline V CDR1 and CDR2: MNHEY, SMNVEV (reference sequence). Trimming left V 7 bases short and J 1 base short, with 13 bases between. The CDR3 runs to 14 residues. Here the CDR3 reads CASKWGGQNTEAFF. CDR3 DNA sequence: TGTGCCAGCAAGTGGGGGGGCCAGAACACTGAAGCTTTCTTT.

The V gene is TRBV7-6, the J gene TRBJ2-7; 9 bases line up with TRBD1. The V and J ends lost 5 bases and 5 bases, in that order; junction bases with no gene match: 7. CDR1 and CDR2 from the germline V gene are SGHVS and FNYEAQ. This CDR3 is 14 amino acids long. The CDR3: CASSRGTGSHEQYF. CDR3 in DNA: TGTGCCAGCAGCAGGGGGACAGGGTCCCACGAGCAGTACTTC.

The J gene is TRBJ2-7, the V gene TRBV9, with D tentatively TRBD2 (6 bases). Germline lookup yields CDR1 SGDLS and CDR2 YYNGEE. The CDR3 loop spans 12 amino acids. The V end was cut by 0 bases, the J end by 5 bases, with 6 bases between. CDR3 amino acids: CASSVGGDEQYF. The CDR3 DNA follows: TGTGCCAGCAGCGTAGGGGGGGACGAGCAGTACTTC.

For the CDR3, the DNA is TGCAGTGCTTCCCTTAACTATGGCTACACCTTC. Protein sequence: CSASLNYGYTF. This chain connects TRBV20-1 to TRBJ1-2, with D unclear. This CDR3 is 11 amino acids long. Germline V gene lookup returns CDR1 DFQATT and CDR2 SNEGSKA (reference sequence). V shed 5 bases and J shed 1 base, with 5 bases lying between them.

The CDR3 sequence: CSAGGGWQETQYF. CDR3 DNA: TGCAGCGCTGGGGGCGGGTGGCAAGAGACCCAGTACTTC. The chain uses TRBV29-1 and TRBJ2-5; D possibly corresponds to TRBD1 (6 bases). The ends were cut back, 7 bases at V and 2 bases at J, with 14 bases in the middle. The CDR3 is 13 residues long. The germline CDR1 and CDR2 sequences are SQVTM and ANQGSEA.

This chain connects TRBV9 to TRBJ1-4; D perhaps matches TRBD1 (6 bases). Per the germline V gene, CDR1 is SGDLS and CDR2 is YYNGEE. The CDR3 loop spans 15 amino acids. Trimming removed 2 bases at V and 8 bases at J, with 16 bases between. CDR3 bases: TGTGCCAGCAGCGTCGGCGGGGGCTACGAAGAAAAACTGTTTTTT. Its translation is CASSVGGGYEEKLFF.

The chain combines TRBV7-9 with TRBJ2-7, with 7 nucleotides matching TRBD1. V trimming: 3 bases; J trimming: 4 bases; junction bases outside the gene matches: 12. This CDR3 is 16 amino acids long. Germline CDR1 reads SEHNR; CDR2 reads FQNEAQ (reference sequence). CDR3 sequence: CASSLLLGQELYEQYF. CDR3 bases: TGTGCCAGCAGCTTGCTTCTCGGACAGGAACTTTACGAGCAGTACTTC.

This rearrangement joins TRBV6-1 to TRBJ2-1; TRBD2 matches 9 bases. Germline CDR1 MNHNS, CDR2 SASEGT. The CDR3 is 15 amino acids. Unmatched junction bases numbered 11, after V lost 7 bases and J lost 7 bases. The CDR3 here is CASTFSGGTNNEQFF. The CDR3 DNA reads TGTGCCAGCACCTTTAGCGGGGGCACCAATAATGAGCAGTTCTTC.

This clone has only a few counts. The rearrangement uses TRBV5-1 and TRBJ2-7; no reliable D call. Trimming removed 2 bases from V and 2 bases from J, with 8 bases in between. Germline V lookup: CDR1 SGHRS, CDR2 YFSETQ. CDR3 size: 13 residues. CDR3 sequence (DNA): TGCGCCAGCAGCTTATCAGTCGCCTACGAGCAGTACTTC. This encodes CASSLSVAYEQYF.

The rearrangement uses TRBV29-1 and TRBJ2-5; tentatively, D is TRBD2 (7 bases). This CDR3 contains 15 residues. V was shortened by 5 bases and J by 3 bases, with 19 bases between the two germline ends. Germline loops: CDR1 SQVTM, CDR2 ANQGSEA. The CDR3 loop is CSVLGGGFMEETQYF. The DNA for the CDR3 is TGCAGCGTTCTGGGGGGGGGCTTTATGGAAGAGACCCAGTACTTC. The full variable domain, in which reference TRBV29-1 and TRBJ2-5 provide the parts outside the CDR3, is SAVISQKPSRDICQRGTSLTIQCQVDSQVTMMFWYRQQPGQSLTLIATANQGSEATYESGFVIDKFPISRPNLTFSTLTVSNMSPEDSSIYLCSVLGGGFMEETQYFGPGTRLLVL.

The chain combines TRBV4-1 with TRBJ2-6, with 7 bases identical to TRBD1. There are 18 residues in the CDR3. CDR1 MGHRA and CDR2 YSYEKL come from the germline V gene. Trimming removed 1 base from V and 0 bases from J; junction bases left unmatched: 6. CDR3 residues: CASSQVKGQHSGANVLTF. CDR3 nucleotides: TGCGCCAGCAGCCAAGTCAAGGGACAGCACTCTGGGGCCAACGTCCTGACTTTC.

The genes are TRBV28 and TRBJ1-5, with TRBD1 matching 11 bases. Per the germline V gene, CDR1 is MDHEN and CDR2 is SYDVKM. The J segment lost 2 bases and the V segment lost 6 bases, leaving 3 bases of the junction unmatched. The CDR3 spans 15 residues. The CDR3 region has the DNA TGTGCCAGCAGGGGACAGGGGGTTGGCAATCAGCCCCAGCATTTT. It codes for CASRGQGVGNQPQHF.

The rearrangement joins TRBV4-2 to TRBJ1-5, with a possible D match to TRBD1 (6 bases). V lost 0 bases to trimming and J lost 6 bases, with 18 bases between them. In germline, CDR1 is LGHNA, CDR2 YNFKEQ. The CDR3 sequence is 17 residues long. The CDR3 spells CASSQDLGGTTPQPQHF. The CDR3, as DNA: TGTGCCAGCAGCCAAGATTTGGGGGGGACAACACCTCAGCCCCAGCATTTT.

The rearrangement joins TRBV6-1 to TRBJ1-2; TRBD1 agrees at 9 bases. This CDR3 has 12 amino acids. Germline loops: CDR1 MNHNS, CDR2 SASEGT. Trimming cost V 6 bases and J 8 bases; bases outside gene matches: 4. The CDR3 sequence: CASRGQGGGYTF. The CDR3 coding sequence is TGTGCCAGCAGGGGACAGGGAGGCGGCTACACCTTC.

The rearrangement joins TRBV7-3 to TRBJ2-1; 12 bases map to TRBD1. Unmatched junction bases numbered 9, after V lost 1 base and J lost 8 bases. The germline gives CDR1 SGHTA, CDR2 FQGTGA. The CDR3 is 17 amino acids. This CDR3 is CASSLSGGTGGVDEQFF. CDR3 DNA sequence: TGTGCCAGCAGCTTAAGTGGTGGGACAGGGGGCGTGGATGAGCAGTTCTTC.

V is TRBV19 and J is TRBJ2-1; D not resolved. This CDR3 spans 13 amino acids. Germline V CDR1 and CDR2: LNHDA, SQIVND (reference sequence). The germline V and J ends were trimmed by 3 bases and 9 bases, with 12 bases remaining between them. The CDR3 nucleotides are TGTGCCAGTAGTATTTTCCGATTGGGTGAGCAGTTCTTC. It specifies CASSIFRLGEQFF. Filled out from reference TRBV19 and TRBJ2-1, the complete variable domain reads DGGITQSPKYLFRKEGQNVTLSCEQNLNHDAMYWYRQDPGQGLRLIYYSQIVNDFQKGDIAEGYSVSREKKESFPLTVTSAQKNPTAFYLCASSIFRLGEQFFGPGTRLTVL.

This clone was recorded once. The rearrangement joins TRBV7-8 to TRBJ2-1; 7 bases are a match to TRBD2. CDR1 is SGHVS and CDR2 is FQNEAQ in the germline V gene. This CDR3 is built from 17 residues. V was clipped by 0 bases and J by 2 bases; unmatched bases: 7. The CDR3 region is CASSLARGEPAYNEQFF. The CDR3 DNA reads as TGTGCCAGCAGCTTAGCACGGGGGGAGCCAGCCTACAATGAGCAGTTCTTC.

V and J are TRBV28 and TRBJ2-1, with D perhaps matching TRBD1 or TRBD2 (5 bases each). V lost 5 bases, J lost 0 bases, and 14 bases lay in between. Germline CDR1 MDHEN, CDR2 SYDVKM. The CDR3 runs to 16 residues. Here the CDR3 DNA reads TGTGCCAGCAGTAGGGGACCCCTGAGCTCCTACAATGAGCAGTTCTTC. Residues: CASSRGPLSSYNEQFF. Looking up the rest from reference TRBV28 and TRBJ2-1 gives the full variable domain: DVKVTQSSRYLVKRTGEKVFLECVQDMDHENMFWYRQDPGLGLRLIYFSYDVKMKEKGDIPEGYSVSREKKERFSLILESASTNQTSMYLCASSRGPLSSYNEQFFGPGTRLTVL.

The chain employs TRBV18 and TRBJ2-1, with D tentatively TRBD1 (5 bases). Germline V CDR1 and CDR2: KGHSH, LQKENI. V lost 3 bases to trimming and J lost 7 bases, with 7 bases between them. The CDR3 is made up of 12 amino acids. The CDR3 DNA is TGTGCCAGCTCACCTGACAGTAATGAGCAGTTCTTC. Protein product: CASSPDSNEQFF.

This clone was observed once. J is TRBJ2-2 and V is TRBV18; the match to TRBD2 covers 10 bases. The CDR3 has 18 residues. V shed 1 base, J shed 1 base, and the junction held 6 bases outside the gene matches. Germline V gene lookup returns CDR1 KGHSH and CDR2 LQKENI. CDR3 in DNA: TGTGCCAGCTCACCACGGTCTAGCGGGGGCTTGAACACCGGGGAGCTGTTTTTT. Translating gives CASSPRSSGGLNTGELFF. The full variable domain, completed using reference TRBV18 and TRBJ2-2, is NAGVMQNPRHLVRRRGQEARLRCSPMKGHSHVYWYRQLPEEGLKFMVYLQKENIIDESGMPKERFSAEFPKEGPSILRIQQVVRGDSAAYFCASSPRSSGGLNTGELFFGEGSRLTVL.

This clone has a single count. The V gene is TRBV18, the J gene TRBJ2-7; TRBD2 matches at 8 bases. This CDR3 has 14 residues. Trimming cost V 3 bases and J 5 bases; bases outside gene matches: 6. Germline V lookup: CDR1 KGHSH, CDR2 LQKENI. The CDR3 sequence: CASSPGLVGNEQYF. The DNA for the CDR3 is TGTGCCAGCTCACCGGGACTAGTAGGGAACGAGCAGTACTTC.

The V and J genes are TRBV18 and TRBJ2-3, with D hard to call. The CDR3 is 14 amino acids. Germline CDR1 KGHSH, CDR2 LQKENI. The ends were cut back, 3 bases at V and 0 bases at J, with 7 bases in the middle. Written as DNA, the CDR3 is TGTGCCAGCTCACCCCGGACCAGCACAGATACGCAGTATTTT. As protein: CASSPRTSTDTQYF.

The chain is built from TRBV7-6 and TRBJ1-5; D remains unclear. This CDR3 has 15 amino acids. The V gene lost 1 base and the J gene lost 5 bases, with 12 bases spanning the gap. Germline V lookup: CDR1 SGHVS, CDR2 FNYEAQ. CDR3 DNA sequence: TGTGCCAGCAGCTTAGGTGCCGGGGTTCATCAGCCCCAGCATTTT. Residues: CASSLGAGVHQPQHF.

The chain links TRBV11-2 to TRBJ2-3; D might be TRBD2 (6 bases). This CDR3 region has 15 residues. Trimming cost V 4 bases and J 5 bases, with 16 bases left between them. The germline V gene encodes CDR1 SGHAT and CDR2 FQNNGV. In DNA, the CDR3 is TGTGCCAGCAGCTCACAGCGGGCCGGGGGAGATACGCAGTATTTT. Translating gives CASSSQRAGGDTQYF.